A selection of T cell receptor beta chains follows, all from one sample in a study of technical replicates of blood from a handful of donors. The repertoire was sequenced with immunoSEQ multiplex PCR; TCRdb's copy has only in-frame clones and lacks some. The sample has 95,000 to 100,000 clones, roughly 95% seen once. Sequenced input: T cells isolated from PBMCs. The receptors were gathered from a human donor in good health. Both conserved end residues are part of each CDR3. D genes are given only for firm matches. Not every row has a clone size; where given, it reads once, few, many or a size class.

J | V | size | D | CDR3 | DNA
TRBJ2-3 | TRBV5-5 | . | . | CASSLGRELLRTDTQYF | TGTGCCAGCAGCTTGGGCCGGGAGTTGTTGAGGACAGATACGCAGTATTTT
TRBJ1-5 | TRBV19 | . | . | CASKVRAYNQPQHF | TGTGCCAGTAAGGTCAGGGCTTACAATCAGCCCCAGCATTTT
TRBJ2-1 | TRBV2 | . | . | CASSDSYNEQFF | TGTGCCAGCAGTGACAGCTACAATGAGCAGTTCTTC
TRBJ2-7 | TRBV7-8 | . | TRBD2 | CASSLQRESYEQYF | TGTGCCAGCAGCTTACAGCGGGAGTCTTACGAGCAGTACTTC
TRBJ2-1 | TRBV7-9 | . | TRBD2 | CASKGSGLAGRTGFF | TGTGCCAGCAAGGGATCGGGATTAGCGGGGCGGACGGGGTTCTTC
TRBJ1-2 | TRBV6-6 | . | . | CASRPITGGYTF | TGTGCCAGCAGACCTATCACAGGGGGCTACACCTTC
TRBJ2-2 | TRBV5-1 | . | . | CASKSGASNTGELFF | TGCGCCAGCAAGTCGGGAGCGTCGAACACCGGGGAGCTGTTTTTT
TRBJ1-2 | TRBV27 | . | . | CASSLTGSLGYTF | TGTGCCAGCAGTTTAACAGGGAGCCTAGGCTACACCTTC
TRBJ1-1 | TRBV29-1 | . | . | CSVVGGWGNTEAFF | TGCAGCGTTGTAGGGGGATGGGGAAACACTGAAGCTTTCTTT
TRBJ1-1 | TRBV6-5 | . | . | CASKVRGRNTEAFF | TGTGCCAGCAAAGTCAGGGGACGGAACACTGAAGCTTTCTTT
TRBJ2-7 | TRBV5-4 | . | TRBD2 | CASSLGASGGAYEQYF | TGTGCCAGCAGTCTAGGGGCTAGCGGGGGGGCATACGAGCAGTACTTC
TRBJ1-2 | TRBV27 | . | . | CASSYGGGDGYTF | TGTGCCAGCAGTTATGGGGGAGGGGATGGCTACACCTTC
TRBJ1-2 | TRBV29-1 | . | TRBD1 | CSVDRTGGDYGYTF | TGCAGCGTCGACCGGACAGGGGGGGACTATGGCTACACCTTC
TRBJ2-3 | TRBV14 | . | . | CASSQDRYRPDTQYF | TGTGCCAGCAGCCAAGATCGGTACAGGCCAGATACGCAGTATTTT
TRBJ2-2 | TRBV5-4 | . | TRBD2 | CASSDVVGTSASPRELFF | TGTGCCAGCAGCGATGTTGTGGGGACTAGCGCCTCGCCGCGGGAGCTGTTTTTT
TRBJ2-7 | TRBV5-1 | once | TRBD1 | CASTLNRGSEEQYF | TGCGCCAGCACCCTAAACAGGGGGAGTGAAGAGCAGTACTTC
TRBJ2-1 | TRBV11-2 | . | . | CASSPNLARNEQFF | TGTGCCAGCAGCCCCAACCTAGCACGCAATGAGCAGTTCTTC
TRBJ2-5 | TRBV15 | . | TRBD2 | CATSWGGSKETQYF | TGTGCCACCAGTTGGGGGGGGTCAAAAGAGACCCAGTACTTC
TRBJ1-3 | TRBV6-5 | . | . | CASRTVSGNTIYF | TGTGCCAGCAGGACAGTCTCTGGAAACACCATATATTTT
TRBJ2-1 | TRBV19 | . | TRBD1 | CASSPGGRLEQFF | TGTGCCAGTAGCCCAGGGGGAAGACTTGAGCAGTTCTTC
TRBJ2-3 | TRBV27 | few | TRBD1 | CASSTRQGAPTTDTQYF | TGTGCCAGCAGTACAAGACAGGGAGCTCCTACCACAGATACGCAGTATTTT
TRBJ2-3 | TRBV5-1 | . | TRBD2 | CASSSSGGLSTDTQYF | TGCGCCAGCAGCTCGAGCGGGGGGCTCAGCACAGATACGCAGTATTTT
TRBJ1-2 | TRBV29-1 | . | TRBD1 | CSVADRGQHGYTF | TGCAGCGTTGCTGACAGGGGGCAACATGGCTACACCTTC
TRBJ2-3 | TRBV7-8 | . | TRBD1 | CASRRGTGNTDTQYF | TGTGCCAGCAGGCGAGGGACAGGGAATACAGATACGCAGTATTTT
TRBJ2-3 | TRBV11-2 | . | . | CASSTDTTTDTQYF | TGTGCCAGCAGCACCGACACGACCACAGATACGCAGTATTTT
TRBJ2-5 | TRBV18 | . | . | CASSALEGETQYF | TGTGCCAGCTCAGCACTAGAGGGAGAGACCCAGTACTTC
TRBJ2-3 | TRBV28 | . | TRBD2 | CASSPRWGTSGIQSTDTQYF | TGTGCCAGCAGTCCCAGGTGGGGGACTAGCGGCATCCAATCCACAGATACGCAGTATTTT
TRBJ1-2 | TRBV2 | . | . | CASKLGTTNLDGYTF | TGTGCCAGCAAGCTAGGGACTACCAACTTGGATGGCTACACCTTC